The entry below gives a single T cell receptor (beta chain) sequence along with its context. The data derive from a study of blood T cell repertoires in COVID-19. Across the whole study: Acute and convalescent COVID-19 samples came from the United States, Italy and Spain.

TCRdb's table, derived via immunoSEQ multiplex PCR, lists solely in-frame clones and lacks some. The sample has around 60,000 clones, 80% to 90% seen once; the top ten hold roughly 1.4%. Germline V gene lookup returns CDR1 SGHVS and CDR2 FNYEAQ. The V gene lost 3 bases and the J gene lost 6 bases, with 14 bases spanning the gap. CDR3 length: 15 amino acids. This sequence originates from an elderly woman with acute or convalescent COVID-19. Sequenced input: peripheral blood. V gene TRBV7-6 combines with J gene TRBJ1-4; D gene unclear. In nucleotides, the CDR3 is TGTGCCAGCAGCTTTAGCGGCTCGGAGGATGAAAAACTGTTTTTT. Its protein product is CASSFSGSEDEKLFF.